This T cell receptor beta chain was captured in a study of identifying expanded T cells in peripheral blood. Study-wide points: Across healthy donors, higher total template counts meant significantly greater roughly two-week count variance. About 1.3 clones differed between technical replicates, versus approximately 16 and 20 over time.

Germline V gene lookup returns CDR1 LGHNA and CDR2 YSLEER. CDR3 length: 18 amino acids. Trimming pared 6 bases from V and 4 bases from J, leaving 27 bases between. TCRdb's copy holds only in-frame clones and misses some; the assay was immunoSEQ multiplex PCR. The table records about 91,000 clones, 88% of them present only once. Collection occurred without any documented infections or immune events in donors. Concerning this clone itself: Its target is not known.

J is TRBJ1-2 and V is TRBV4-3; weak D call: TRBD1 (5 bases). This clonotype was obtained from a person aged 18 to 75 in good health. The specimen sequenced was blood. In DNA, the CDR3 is TGCGCCAGCAGGGAAAACCGGGACCCCTTACGCCCCGTCTATGGCTACACCTTC. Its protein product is CASRENRDPLRPVYGYTF.